Each of the 29 T cell receptor beta chains below was sequenced from the same sample in a study of cytomegalovirus exposure and HLA in healthy donors. Vbeta (60) and Jbeta (13) primers were used in the PCR. The protocol was immunoSEQ multiplex PCR, while the TCRdb copy is restricted to in-frame clones and leaves out a portion. This table has 90,000 to 120,000 clones, roughly 80% appearing once. The specimen sequenced was PBMCs. The receptors stem from a young man in good health and CMV-seronegative.

This rearrangement joins TRBV11-3 to TRBJ2-3, with TRBD2 identical over 12 bases. Germline V lookup: CDR1 SGHNT, CDR2 YENEEA. There are 16 residues in the CDR3. V was clipped by 2 bases and J by 3 bases; unmatched bases: 3. CDR3 in amino acids: CASSLRLAGETDTQYF. In DNA, the CDR3 is TGTGCCAGCAGCTTACGACTAGCGGGAGAGACAGATACGCAGTATTTT. Using reference TRBV11-3 and TRBJ2-3 for the parts outside the CDR3, the full variable domain is EAGVVQSPRYKIIEKKQPVAFWCNPISGHNTLYWYLQNLGQGPELLIRYENEEAVDDSQLPKDRFSAERLKGVDSTLKIQPAELGDSAVYLCASSLRLAGETDTQYFGPGTRLTVL.

V is TRBV5-1 and J is TRBJ2-5; D is undetermined. The germline CDR1 and CDR2 sequences are SGHRS and YFSETQ. The ends were cut back, 5 bases at V and 5 bases at J, with 10 bases in the middle. The CDR3 consists of 12 residues. CDR3 in DNA: TGCGCCAGCAGGCCCACTTCGGAGACCCAGTACTTC. Amino acids: CASRPTSETQYF.

The rearrangement uses TRBV30 and TRBJ2-7, with D possibly matching TRBD2 (5 bases). Trimming took off 5 bases at V and 1 base at J, with 9 bases between the two ends. CDR1 and CDR2 (germline): GTSNPN, SVGIG (reference sequence). CDR3 size: 12 residues. The CDR3 DNA follows: TGTGCCTGGGGGCGGAGGTCCTACGAGCAGTACTTC. Protein sequence: CAWGRRSYEQYF.

The rearrangement uses TRBV4-1 and TRBJ2-2; D is unclear. The CDR3 is 12 amino acids. Looked up from germline, CDR1 is MGHRA and CDR2 is YSYEKL. The V end lost 1 base, the J end lost 7 bases, and 4 bases lay between the germline ends. CDR3 residues: CASSQVYGELFF. In DNA form, the CDR3 reads TGCGCCAGCAGCCAAGTGTACGGGGAGCTGTTTTTT.

The V call is TRBV12-5, the J call TRBJ1-5; D is possibly TRBD1 (5 bases). Trimming pared 5 bases from V and 3 bases from J, leaving 14 bases between. The CDR3 is made up of 15 amino acids. Looked up from germline, CDR1 is LGHNT and CDR2 is FRNRAP. CDR3 bases: TGTGCTAGTGGTCCGCCTGCAGGGCCCAATCAGCCCCAGCATTTT. Its protein product is CASGPPAGPNQPQHF.

This chain uses TRBV7-9 with TRBJ2-2, with TRBD1 matching over 10 bases. V shed 8 bases, J shed 6 bases, and the junction held 15 bases outside the gene matches. The CDR3 is 17 amino acids. Looked up from germline, CDR1 is SEHNR and CDR2 is FQNEAQ (reference sequence). CDR3 loop: CASLRRGDRGAAGELFF. The CDR3 region has the DNA TGTGCCAGCCTGAGGAGAGGGGACAGGGGCGCCGCCGGGGAGCTGTTTTTT.

This clone has only a few counts. The chain carries TRBV9 and TRBJ2-5; the match to TRBD1 covers 7 bases. The CDR3 is made up of 12 amino acids. CDR1 and CDR2 from the germline V gene are SGDLS and YYNGEE. After removal of 5 bases from V and 3 bases from J, the junction contained 1 base not matched to a gene. The CDR3 DNA reads TGTGCCAGCAGGGGGACAGAAGAGACCCAGTACTTC. Translated: CASRGTEETQYF.

The rearrangement joins TRBV28 to TRBJ1-1; D unresolved. Germline CDR1 MDHEN, CDR2 SYDVKM. The CDR3 is 14 amino acids. The V and J ends lost 6 bases and 2 bases respectively, with 13 bases between them. The CDR3 loop reads CASSPWGGNTEAFF. The DNA for the CDR3 is TGTGCCAGCAGCCCATGGGGAGGTAACACTGAAGCTTTCTTT.

The chain employs TRBV28 and TRBJ1-2, with D hard to call. This CDR3 is 13 amino acids long. The V and J ends lost 6 bases and 2 bases respectively, with 10 bases between them. Germline values: CDR1 MDHEN, CDR2 SYDVKM. Written as DNA, the CDR3 is TGTGCCAGCAGACCCGGGATGAACTATGGCTACACCTTC. It yields the protein CASRPGMNYGYTF.

This chain links TRBV11-2 with TRBJ1-3; D not certain. The V gene lost 5 bases and the J gene lost 0 bases, with 11 bases spanning the gap. The CDR3 spans 15 residues. Germline values: CDR1 SGHAT, CDR2 FQNNGV. This CDR3 is CASSMTPSSGNTIYF. The CDR3 DNA follows: TGTGCCAGCAGCATGACACCGAGCTCTGGAAACACCATATATTTT. Together with reference TRBV11-2 and TRBJ1-3, the CDR3 gives the full variable domain: EAGVAQSPRYKIIEKRQSVAFWCNPISGHATLYWYQQILGQGPKLLIQFQNNGVVDDSQLPKDRFSAERLKGVDSTLKIQPAKLEDSAVYLCASSMTPSSGNTIYFGEGSWLTVV.

The chain links TRBV30 to TRBJ2-4; 8 nucleotides agree with TRBD2. The CDR3 is 18 amino acids. After removal of 2 bases from V and 0 bases from J, the junction contained 12 bases not matched to a gene. The germline CDR1 and CDR2 sequences are GTSNPN and SVGIG (reference sequence). CDR3 nucleotides: TGTGCCTGGAGTTCTCGCGTAGCGGGACAACTAGCCAAAAACATTCAGTACTTC. It yields the protein CAWSSRVAGQLAKNIQYF.

V usage is TRBV6-1 and J usage is TRBJ1-1; D not certain. V lost 0 bases and J 0 bases, leaving 8 bases between the germline ends. This CDR3 has 15 residues. Germline CDR1 and CDR2: MNHNS and SASEGT. CDR3 protein: CASSEAWQMNTEAFF. The CDR3 bases are TGTGCCAGCAGTGAAGCATGGCAGATGAACACTGAAGCTTTCTTT.

This clone was seen just once. The chain is built from TRBV5-1 and TRBJ1-1, with D tentatively TRBD1 (5 bases). Germline CDR1 reads SGHRS; CDR2 reads YFSETQ. Trimming left V 4 bases short and J 3 bases short, with 19 bases between. This CDR3 is 16 amino acids long. This chain's CDR3 is CASSRQPRRGDTEAFF. The DNA for the CDR3 is TGCGCCAGCAGCCGACAGCCCCGGCGGGGGGACACTGAAGCTTTCTTT. Based on the CDR3 plus reference TRBV5-1 and TRBJ1-1, the full variable domain is KAGVTQTPRYLIKTRGQQVTLSCSPISGHRSVSWYQQTPGQGLQFLFEYFSETQRNKGNFPGRFSGRQFSNSRSEMNVSTLELGDSALYLCASSRQPRRGDTEAFFGQGTRLTVV.

This clone has more than one count but fewer than ten. The rearrangement uses TRBV7-2 and TRBJ2-1; D perhaps matches TRBD2 (6 bases). Trimming pared 4 bases from V and 7 bases from J, leaving 23 bases between. This CDR3 contains 17 residues. Germline-derived CDR1 and CDR2 are SGHTA and FQGNSA. In DNA form, the CDR3 reads TGTGCCAGCAGCTCCTTTAATAGCGGCCGAAAGGCGAATGAGCAGTTCTTC. Translated: CASSSFNSGRKANEQFF.

The CDR3 nucleotides read TGCGCCAGCAGCCGTAACGGGGAGAGTTTTAACTATGGCTACACCTTC. Its translation is CASSRNGESFNYGYTF. The chain combines TRBV5-1 with TRBJ1-2; no clear D gene. This CDR3 spans 16 amino acids. V shed 4 bases and J shed 1 base, with 17 bases lying between them. Germline V gives CDR1 SGHRS, CDR2 YFSETQ.

The CDR3 loop reads CASNTALNTEAFF. The CDR3 nucleotides are TGTGCCAGCAACACAGCCTTGAACACTGAAGCTTTCTTT. V gene TRBV28 combines with J gene TRBJ1-1; D gene uncertain. Trimming left V 7 bases short and J 0 bases short, with 9 bases between. The CDR3 is 13 residues long. The germline CDR1 and CDR2 sequences are MDHEN and SYDVKM.

V gene TRBV29-1 combines with J gene TRBJ1-3, with a possible D match to TRBD1 (5 bases). The germline gives CDR1 SQVTM, CDR2 ANQGSEA. V gave up 0 bases and J gave up 0 bases, with 12 bases separating them. The CDR3 covers 16 residues. In DNA form, the CDR3 reads TGCAGCGTTGAAGATCCGGGGACTAACTCTGGAAACACCATATATTTT. It specifies CSVEDPGTNSGNTIYF.

This clone was counted between two and nine times. CDR3 nucleotide sequence: TGTGCCAGCAGCTTAAGGGGCCAGACCAACGAGCAGTACTTC. This translates into CASSLRGQTNEQYF. The chain links TRBV7-8 to TRBJ2-7; the D gene is possibly TRBD1 (5 bases). This CDR3 contains 14 residues. Per the germline V gene, CDR1 is SGHVS and CDR2 is FQNEAQ. Trimming stripped 2 bases from V and 5 bases from J, with 13 bases between. Full variable domain (outside the CDR3, taken from reference TRBV7-8 and TRBJ2-7): GAGVSQSPRYKVAKRGQDVALRCDPISGHVSLFWYQQALGQGPEFLTYFQNEAQLDKSGLPSDRFFAERPEGSVSTLKIQRTQQEDSAVYLCASSLRGQTNEQYFGPGTRLTVT.

This clone was seen a handful of times. The chain combines TRBV19 with TRBJ1-4; TRBD1 matches 8 bases. This CDR3 has 14 residues. CDR1 is LNHDA and CDR2 is SQIVND in the germline V gene (reference sequence). J gave up 7 bases and V 6 bases, and 7 bases lay outside the gene matches. The CDR3 DNA is TGTGCCAGTAGGGAAACAGGGGGTGGTGAAAAACTGTTTTTT. The encoded protein is CASRETGGGEKLFF.

V gene TRBV4-1 combines with J gene TRBJ2-7; tentatively, D is TRBD2 (6 bases). The CDR3 totals 14 residues. The germline V gene has CDR1 MGHRA and CDR2 YSYEKL. The CDR3 is CATSWSSGSYEQYF. CDR3 sequence (DNA): TGCGCAACCAGCTGGAGTAGCGGCTCCTACGAGCAGTACTTC.

The CDR3 protein is CASSSPGLSYEQYF. Here the CDR3 DNA reads TGTGCCAGCAGTTCGCCGGGACTCTCCTACGAGCAGTACTTC. The chain recombines TRBV6-5 with TRBJ2-7; D perhaps matches TRBD2 (6 bases). Germline CDR1 reads MNHEY; CDR2 reads SVGAGI. V was clipped by 4 bases and J by 0 bases, with 10 bases between them. The CDR3 has 14 residues.

V and J are TRBV7-9 and TRBJ2-3, with TRBD2 identical over 8 bases. CDR3 length: 15 amino acids. V gave up 6 bases and J gave up 8 bases; unmatched junction bases: 13. From germline, CDR1 is SEHNR and CDR2 FQNEAQ (reference sequence). The CDR3 protein is CASSSLGTSYRTQYF. CDR3 sequence (DNA): TGTGCCAGCAGTTCCCTCGGGACTAGTTACCGTACGCAGTATTTT.

V usage is TRBV12-5 and J usage is TRBJ2-3; 7 positions agree with TRBD2. V dropped 1 base and J dropped 3; count of bases not matched to a gene: 1. CDR1 is LGHNT and CDR2 is FRNRAP in the germline V gene. The CDR3 runs 14 residues. The CDR3 protein is CASGLDGGTDTQYF. The CDR3 bases are TGTGCTAGTGGTTTGGACGGGGGGACAGATACGCAGTATTTT. Full variable domain (rest looked up from reference TRBV12-5 and TRBJ2-3): DARVTQTPRHKVTEMGQEVTMRCQPILGHNTVFWYRQTMMQGLELLAYFRNRAPLDDSGMPKDRFSAEMPDATLATLKIQPSEPRDSAVYFCASGLDGGTDTQYFGPGTRLTVL.

V and J are TRBV7-9 and TRBJ2-5; D call uncertain. Germline CDR1 SEHNR, CDR2 FQNEAQ (reference sequence). CDR3 length equals 14 residues. The V end lost 0 bases, the J end lost 0 bases, and 5 bases lay between the germline ends. For the CDR3, the DNA is TGTGCCAGCAGCTTAGCCTACCACCAAGAGACCCAGTACTTC. This sequence encodes CASSLAYHQETQYF.

The sample holds a few counts of this clone. The V and J genes are TRBV6-1 and TRBJ2-1; TRBD1 matches 8 bases. Trimming at V came to 1 base and at J to 3 bases, leaving 2 bases not matched to a gene. This CDR3 region has 15 residues. The V gene's germline CDR1 is MNHNS and CDR2 SASEGT. Written as DNA, the CDR3 is TGTGCCAGCAGTGAAGAAACAGGGGGCTACAATGAGCAGTTCTTC. It encodes CASSEETGGYNEQFF.

V is TRBV29-1 and J is TRBJ2-5; no clear D. Trimming cost V 2 bases and J 2 bases, with 12 bases left between them. This CDR3 has 14 residues. The V gene's germline CDR1 is SQVTM and CDR2 ANQGSEA. The chain's CDR3 is CSVEWSEHQETQYF. CDR3 nucleotide sequence: TGCAGCGTTGAATGGTCCGAGCATCAAGAGACCCAGTACTTC. Together with reference TRBV29-1 and TRBJ2-5, the CDR3 gives the full variable domain: SAVISQKPSRDICQRGTSLTIQCQVDSQVTMMFWYRQQPGQSLTLIATANQGSEATYESGFVIDKFPISRPNLTFSTLTVSNMSPEDSSIYLCSVEWSEHQETQYFGPGTRLLVL.

The chain combines TRBV11-3 with TRBJ2-1; weak D call: TRBD2 (6 bases). The CDR3 consists of 15 residues. Between the trimmed V and J ends, which lost 1 base and 2 bases, there was a span of 9 bases. Germline loops: CDR1 SGHNT, CDR2 YENEEA. CDR3 loop: CASSLGRGTYNEQFF. DNA for the CDR3: TGTGCCAGCAGCTTAGGGAGGGGCACCTACAATGAGCAGTTCTTC.

V is TRBV4-1 and J is TRBJ2-7; 9 nucleotides match TRBD1. The CDR3 consists of 14 residues. Germline trimming cut 1 base from V and 2 bases from J; bases unmatched to any gene: 0. Germline CDR1 reads MGHRA; CDR2 reads YSYEKL. The CDR3 nucleotides are TGCGCCAGCAGCCAAGGGGACAGGGCCTACGAGCAGTACTTC. Protein: CASSQGDRAYEQYF.

The rearrangement links TRBV14 to TRBJ2-7; D is ambiguous. The CDR3 runs to 13 residues. V lost 5 bases, J lost 2 bases, and 10 bases lay in between. CDR1 and CDR2 from the germline V gene are SGHDN and FVKESK. CDR3 loop: CASSSLPPYEQYF. CDR3 coding DNA: TGTGCCAGCAGCTCACTGCCACCCTACGAGCAGTACTTC.